This TCR beta chain stems from a study of cytomegalovirus exposure and HLA in healthy donors. About the research overall: In a later analysis, it was reported that the roughly 130 validation repertoires had been produced on the same platform as the roughly 610 repertoires belonging to the first cohort. General study points: Listed as cytomegalovirus-associated were more than 150 TCR beta chains. Reports showed the classifier diagnosing cytomegalovirus status with high specificity and sensitivity.

Profiling relied on immunoSEQ multiplex PCR, and the TCRdb table lists in-frame clones only, not all of them. The sample carries roughly 130,000 clones, about 91% recorded once. With 4 bases removed from V and 0 bases from J, the gap between germline ends came to 10 bases. This CDR3 is 14 amino acids long. CDR1 and CDR2 (germline): SQVTM, ANQGSEA. From the roughly 120-subject validation cohort, which was separate from the approximately 670-subject first cohort, the donors were drawn. About this clone: Its antigen is unknown.

The chain uses TRBV29-1 and TRBJ1-3; D gene ambiguous. The clonotype comes from a woman between 18 and 29 years old in good health and CMV-seropositive. The sample consisted of PBMCs. CDR3 sequence: CSVVLDISGNTIYF. The CDR3 region has the DNA TGCAGCGTTGTTCTAGATATCTCTGGAAACACCATATATTTT. Drawing the rest from reference TRBV29-1 and TRBJ1-3, the complete variable domain is SAVISQKPSRDICQRGTSLTIQCQVDSQVTMMFWYRQQPGQSLTLIATANQGSEATYESGFVIDKFPISRPNLTFSTLTVSNMSPEDSSIYLCSVVLDISGNTIYFGEGSWLTVV.